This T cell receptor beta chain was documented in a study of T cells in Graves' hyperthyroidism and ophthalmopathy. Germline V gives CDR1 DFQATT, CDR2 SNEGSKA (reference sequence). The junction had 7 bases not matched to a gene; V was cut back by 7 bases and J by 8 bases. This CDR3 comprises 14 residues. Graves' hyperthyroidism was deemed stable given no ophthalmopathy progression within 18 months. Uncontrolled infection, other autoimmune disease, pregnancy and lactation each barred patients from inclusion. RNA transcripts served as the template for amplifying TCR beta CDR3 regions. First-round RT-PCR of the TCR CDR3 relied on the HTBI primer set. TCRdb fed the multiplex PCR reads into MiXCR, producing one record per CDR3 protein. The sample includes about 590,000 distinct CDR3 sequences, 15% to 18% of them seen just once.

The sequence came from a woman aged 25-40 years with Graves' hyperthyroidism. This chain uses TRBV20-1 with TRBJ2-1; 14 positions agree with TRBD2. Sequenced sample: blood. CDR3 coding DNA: TGCAGTGGGGGGGGGACTAGCGGGAGCTATGAGCAGTTCTTC. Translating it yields CSGGGTSGSYEQFF.